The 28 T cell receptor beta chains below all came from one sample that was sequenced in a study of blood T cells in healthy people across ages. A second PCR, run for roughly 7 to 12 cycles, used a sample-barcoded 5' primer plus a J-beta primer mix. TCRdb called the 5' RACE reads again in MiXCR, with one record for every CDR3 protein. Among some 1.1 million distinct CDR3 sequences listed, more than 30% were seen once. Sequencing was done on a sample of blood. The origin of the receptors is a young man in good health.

The CDR3 region has the DNA TGTGCCAGCAGTGAGAAAGCCCCGAGCTCCTATAATTCACCCCTCCACTTT. Translation gives CASSEKAPSSYNSPLHF. V gene TRBV25-1 combines with J gene TRBJ1-6; D is uncertain. CDR3 length: 17 amino acids. The V end was cut by 3 bases, the J end by 0 bases, with 12 bases between. The germline gives CDR1 MGHDK, CDR2 SYGVNS. Looking up the rest from reference TRBV25-1 and TRBJ1-6 gives the full variable domain: EADIYQTPRYLVIGTGKKITLECSQTMGHDKMYWYQQDPGMELHLIHYSYGVNSTEKGDLSSESTVSRIRTEHFPLTLESARPSHTSQYLCASSEKAPSSYNSPLHFGNGTRLTVT.

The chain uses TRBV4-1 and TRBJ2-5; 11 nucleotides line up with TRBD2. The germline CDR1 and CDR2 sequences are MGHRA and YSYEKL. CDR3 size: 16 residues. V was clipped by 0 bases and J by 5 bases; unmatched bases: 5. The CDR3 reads CASSQEGLAVSETQYF. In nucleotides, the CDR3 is TGCGCCAGCAGCCAAGAGGGACTAGCGGTTTCGGAGACCCAGTACTTC.

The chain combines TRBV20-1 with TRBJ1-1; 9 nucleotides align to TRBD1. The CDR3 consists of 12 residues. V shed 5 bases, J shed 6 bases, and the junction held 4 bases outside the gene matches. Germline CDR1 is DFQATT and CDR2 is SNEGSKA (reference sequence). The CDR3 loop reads CSADRGGAEAFF. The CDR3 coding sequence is TGCAGTGCTGACAGGGGGGGTGCTGAAGCTTTCTTT.

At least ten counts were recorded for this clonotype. DNA for the CDR3: TGTGCCAGCAGCCAGGACAGGACAAATGAGCAGTTCTTC. Translating gives CASSQDRTNEQFF. This chain joins TRBV3-1 and TRBJ2-1; TRBD1 matches at 7 bases. Germline assignment: CDR1 LGHDT and CDR2 YNNKEL (reference sequence). The trim removed 3 bases at V and 7 bases at J, leaving 3 bases unmatched. This CDR3 comprises 13 residues.

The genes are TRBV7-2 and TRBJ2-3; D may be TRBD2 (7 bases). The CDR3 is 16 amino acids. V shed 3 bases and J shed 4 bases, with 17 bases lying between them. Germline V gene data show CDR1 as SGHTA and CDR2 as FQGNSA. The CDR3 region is CASSFWGGAFADTQYF. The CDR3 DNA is TGTGCCAGCAGCTTTTGGGGGGGGGCGTTCGCAGATACGCAGTATTTT. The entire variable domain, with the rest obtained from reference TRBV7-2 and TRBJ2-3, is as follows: GAGVSQSPSNKVTEKGKDVELRCDPISGHTALYWYRQSLGQGLEFLIYFQGNSAPDKSGLPSDRFSAERTGGSVSTLTIQRTQQEDSAVYLCASSFWGGAFADTQYFGPGTRLTVL.

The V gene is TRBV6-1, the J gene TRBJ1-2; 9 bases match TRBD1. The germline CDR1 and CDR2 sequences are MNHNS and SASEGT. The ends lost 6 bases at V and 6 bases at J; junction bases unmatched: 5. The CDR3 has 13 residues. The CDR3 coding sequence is TGTGCCAGCAGATACAGGGGGCAGGATGGCTACACCTTC. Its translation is CASRYRGQDGYTF.

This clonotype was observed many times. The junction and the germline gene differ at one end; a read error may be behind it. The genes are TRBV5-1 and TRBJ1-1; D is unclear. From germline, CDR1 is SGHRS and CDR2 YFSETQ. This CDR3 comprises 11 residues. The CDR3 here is CASSWGTEAFF. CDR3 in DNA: TGTGCCAGCAGCTGGGGCACTGAAGCTTTCTTT.

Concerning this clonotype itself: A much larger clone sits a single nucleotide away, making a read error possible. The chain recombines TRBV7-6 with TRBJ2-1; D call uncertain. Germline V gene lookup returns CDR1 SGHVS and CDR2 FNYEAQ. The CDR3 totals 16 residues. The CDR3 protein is CAGSLEAQVLYNEQFF. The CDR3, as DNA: TGTGCCGGCAGCTTAGAGGCCCAGGTCCTCTACAATGAGCAGTTCTTC.

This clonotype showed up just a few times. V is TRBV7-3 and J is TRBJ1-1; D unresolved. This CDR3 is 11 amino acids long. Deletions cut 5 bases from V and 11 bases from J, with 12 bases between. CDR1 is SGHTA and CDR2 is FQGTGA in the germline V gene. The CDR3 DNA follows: TGTGCCAGCAGCAGTGGAATGGGGGCTTTCTTT. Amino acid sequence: CASSSGMGAFF.

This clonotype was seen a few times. CDR3 residues: CASSLTGQEWGNQPQHF. CDR3 coding DNA: TGTGCCAGCAGCCTAACTGGGCAGGAGTGGGGCAATCAGCCCCAGCATTTT. This chain connects TRBV21-1 to TRBJ1-5. TRBV21-1 is shown as a pseudogene. CDR3 length: 17 amino acids.

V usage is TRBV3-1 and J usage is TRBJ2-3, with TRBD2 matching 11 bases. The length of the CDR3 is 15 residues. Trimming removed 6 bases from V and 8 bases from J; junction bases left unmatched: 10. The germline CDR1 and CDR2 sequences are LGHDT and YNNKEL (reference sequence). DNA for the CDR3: TGTGCCAGCAGATCTAGCGGGGGGAACACGGCTACGCAGTATTTT. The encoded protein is CASRSSGGNTATQYF.

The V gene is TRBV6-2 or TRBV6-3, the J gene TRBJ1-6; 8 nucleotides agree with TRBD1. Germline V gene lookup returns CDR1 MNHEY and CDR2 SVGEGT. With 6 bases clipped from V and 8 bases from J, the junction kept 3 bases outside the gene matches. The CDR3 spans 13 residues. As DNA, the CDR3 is TGTGCCAGCAGACAGGACAGGGATTCACCCCTCCACTTT. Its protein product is CASRQDRDSPLHF.

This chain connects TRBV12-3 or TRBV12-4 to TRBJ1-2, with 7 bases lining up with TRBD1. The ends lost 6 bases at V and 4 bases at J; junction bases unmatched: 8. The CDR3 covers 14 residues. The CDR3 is CASRPGDRVYGYTF. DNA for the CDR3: TGTGCCAGCAGGCCAGGGGACAGAGTCTATGGCTACACCTTC.

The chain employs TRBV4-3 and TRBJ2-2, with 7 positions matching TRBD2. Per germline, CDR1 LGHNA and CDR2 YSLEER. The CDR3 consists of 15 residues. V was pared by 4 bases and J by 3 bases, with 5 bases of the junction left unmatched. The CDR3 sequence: CASSRGRGDTGELFF. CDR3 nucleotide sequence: TGCGCCAGCAGCCGTGGACGGGGGGACACCGGGGAGCTGTTTTTT.

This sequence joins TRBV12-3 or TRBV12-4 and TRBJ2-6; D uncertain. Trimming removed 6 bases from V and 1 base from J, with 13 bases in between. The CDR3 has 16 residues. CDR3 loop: CASSLDRISGANVLTF. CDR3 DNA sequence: TGTGCCAGCAGCCTCGACCGGATATCTGGGGCCAACGTCCTGACTTTC.

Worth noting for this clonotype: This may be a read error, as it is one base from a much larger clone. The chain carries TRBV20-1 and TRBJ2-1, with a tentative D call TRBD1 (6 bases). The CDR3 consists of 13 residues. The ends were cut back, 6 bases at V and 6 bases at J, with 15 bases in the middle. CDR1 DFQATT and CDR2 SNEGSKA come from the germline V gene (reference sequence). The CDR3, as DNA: TGCAGTGCCAGAAGGACAGATTGCAATGAGCAGTTCTTC. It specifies CSARRTDCNEQFF.

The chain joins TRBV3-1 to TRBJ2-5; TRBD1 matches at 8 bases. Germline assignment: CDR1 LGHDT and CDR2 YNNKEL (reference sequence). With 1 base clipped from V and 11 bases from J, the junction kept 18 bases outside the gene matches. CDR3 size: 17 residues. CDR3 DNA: TGTGCCAGCAGCCAAGGATTTAGGACAGGGCGCGACAATGAGCAGTACTTC. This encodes CASSQGFRTGRDNEQYF.

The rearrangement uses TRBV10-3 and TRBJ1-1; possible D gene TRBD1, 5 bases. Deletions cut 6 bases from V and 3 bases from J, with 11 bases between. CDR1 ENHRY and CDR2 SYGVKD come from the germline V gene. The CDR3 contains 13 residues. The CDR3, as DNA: TGTGCCATCAGACCACAGGTAGACACTGAAGCTTTCTTT. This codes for CAIRPQVDTEAFF.

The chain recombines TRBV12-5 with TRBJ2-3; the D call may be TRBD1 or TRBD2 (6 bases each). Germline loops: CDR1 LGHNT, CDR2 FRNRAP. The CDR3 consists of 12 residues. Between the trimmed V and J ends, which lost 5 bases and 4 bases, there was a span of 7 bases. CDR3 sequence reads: CASGRGADTQYF. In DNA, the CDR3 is TGTGCTAGTGGTAGGGGGGCAGATACGCAGTATTTT.

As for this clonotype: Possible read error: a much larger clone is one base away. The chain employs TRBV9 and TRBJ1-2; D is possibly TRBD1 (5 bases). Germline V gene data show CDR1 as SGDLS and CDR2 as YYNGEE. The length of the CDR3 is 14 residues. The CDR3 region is CASSVGGGTYRYTF. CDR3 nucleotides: TGTGCCAGCAGCGTAGGTGGGGGTACCTATCGCTACACCTTC. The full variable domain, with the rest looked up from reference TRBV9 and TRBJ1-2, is DSGVTQTPKHLITATGQRVTLRCSPRSGDLSVYWYQQSLDQGLQFLIQYYNGEERAKGNILERFSAQQFPDLHSELNLSSLELGDSALYFCASSVGGGTYRYTFGSGTRLTVV.

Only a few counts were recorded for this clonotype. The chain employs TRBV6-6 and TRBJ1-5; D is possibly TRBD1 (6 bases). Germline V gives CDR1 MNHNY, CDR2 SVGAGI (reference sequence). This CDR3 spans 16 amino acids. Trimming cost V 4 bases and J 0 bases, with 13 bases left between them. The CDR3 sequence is CASSSGAGDSNQPQHF. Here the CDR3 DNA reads TGTGCCAGCAGTTCTGGGGCAGGGGATAGCAATCAGCCCCAGCATTTT.

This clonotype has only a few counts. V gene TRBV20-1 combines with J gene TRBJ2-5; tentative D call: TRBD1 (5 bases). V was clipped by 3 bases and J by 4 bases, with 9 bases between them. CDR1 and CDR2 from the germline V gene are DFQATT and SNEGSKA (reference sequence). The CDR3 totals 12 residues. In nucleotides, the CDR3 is TGCAGTGCTAGCAGGGTCGGAGAGACCCAGTACTTC. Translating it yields CSASRVGETQYF.

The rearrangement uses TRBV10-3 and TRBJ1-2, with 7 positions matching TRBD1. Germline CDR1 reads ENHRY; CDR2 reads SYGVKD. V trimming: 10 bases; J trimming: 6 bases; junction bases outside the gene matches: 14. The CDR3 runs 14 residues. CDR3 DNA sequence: TGTGCCACCACAGGGGTCACGGGGTCGCATGGCTACACCTTC. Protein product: CATTGVTGSHGYTF.

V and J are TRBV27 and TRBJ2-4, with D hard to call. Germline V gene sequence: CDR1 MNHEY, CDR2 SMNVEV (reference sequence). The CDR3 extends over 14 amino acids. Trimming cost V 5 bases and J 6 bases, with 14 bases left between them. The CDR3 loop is CASSTGPSVNIQYF. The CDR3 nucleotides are TGTGCCAGCAGTACCGGACCGTCGGTAAACATTCAGTACTTC.

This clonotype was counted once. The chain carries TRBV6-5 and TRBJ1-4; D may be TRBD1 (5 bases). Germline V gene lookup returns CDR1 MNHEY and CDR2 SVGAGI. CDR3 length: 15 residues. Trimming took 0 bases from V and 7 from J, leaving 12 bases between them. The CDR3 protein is CASSYSGEMREKLFF. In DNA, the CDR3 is TGTGCCAGCAGTTACTCAGGGGAGATGCGTGAAAAACTGTTTTTT.

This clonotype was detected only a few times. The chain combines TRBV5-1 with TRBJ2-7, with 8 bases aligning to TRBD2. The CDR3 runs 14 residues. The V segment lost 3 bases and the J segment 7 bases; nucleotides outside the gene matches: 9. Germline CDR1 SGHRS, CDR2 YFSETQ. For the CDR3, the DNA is TGCGCCAGCAGCTCACCGGGGGGGCGGAGTGAGCAGTACTTC. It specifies CASSSPGGRSEQYF.

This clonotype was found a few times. The DNA of the CDR3 is TGTGCCAGCAAGGGAGGGGTCCTAACCGGGGAGCTGTTTTTT. Protein sequence: CASKGGVLTGELFF. The chain links TRBV12-3 or TRBV12-4 to TRBJ2-2; 7 positions agree with TRBD2. The CDR3 has 14 residues. Trimming cost V 7 bases and J 5 bases; bases outside gene matches: 7.

CDR3: CSQVIPRLRGAGGNEQFF. The CDR3 DNA is TGCAGTCAAGTAATTCCCAGGCTGCGGGGAGCCGGTGGCAATGAGCAGTTCTTC. The chain is built from TRBV20-1 and TRBJ2-1; a weak D match, TRBD2 (6 bases). V lost 8 bases to trimming and J lost 6 bases, with 32 bases between them. Germline values: CDR1 DFQATT, CDR2 SNEGSKA (reference sequence). There are 18 residues in the CDR3.